What follows are 17 T cell receptor beta chains derived from one specimen sequenced in a study of T cell responses to AZD1222 COVID-19 vaccine. Libraries were prepared by immunoSEQ multiplex PCR; TCRdb keeps only in-frame clonotypes and omits some of them. Among 140,000 to 150,000 clones listed, approximately 90% were seen once. The sequenced sample was peripheral blood, obtained on day 0 of AZD1222 vaccination. The receptors were gathered from an adult in good health.

The genes are TRBV5-5 and TRBJ1-2; possible D gene TRBD1, 5 bases. Trimming stripped 4 bases from V and 5 bases from J, with 15 bases between. Germline-derived CDR1 and CDR2 are SGHKS and YYEKEE (reference sequence). This CDR3 region has 14 residues. The CDR3 region is CASSRPGPGYGYTF. The CDR3 DNA reads as TGTGCCAGCAGCCGACCGGGACCGGGGTATGGCTACACCTTC. Variable domain in full (rest from reference TRBV5-5 and TRBJ1-2): DAGVTQSPTHLIKTRGQQVTLRCSPISGHKSVSWYQQVLGQGPQFIFQYYEKEERGRGNFPDRFSARQFPNYSSELNVNALLLGDSALYLCASSRPGPGYGYTFGSGTRLTVV.

The gene calls are TRBV6-2 or TRBV6-3 and TRBJ2-1; possibly TRBD2 for D (6 bases). The CDR3 is made up of 16 amino acids. V was cut by 6 bases and J by 4 bases, with 19 bases left in between. Germline CDR1 MNHEY, CDR2 SVGEGT. As DNA, the CDR3 is TGTGCCAGCAGCCCTCTCGCGGGGCCCTCATACAATGAGCAGTTCTTC. Translating it yields CASSPLAGPSYNEQFF.

The V call is TRBV11-2, the J call TRBJ1-1; D is ambiguous. Trimming left V 5 bases short and J 3 bases short, with 13 bases between. Germline lookup yields CDR1 SGHAT and CDR2 FQNNGV. There are 14 residues in the CDR3. Here the CDR3 reads CASSAGLSDTEAFF. Written as DNA, the CDR3 is TGTGCCAGCAGCGCCGGTTTATCGGACACTGAAGCTTTCTTT.

V gene TRBV6-5 combines with J gene TRBJ2-1; D perhaps matches TRBD2 (6 bases). Germline loops: CDR1 MNHEY, CDR2 SVGAGI. This CDR3 region has 14 residues. Trimming cost V 0 bases and J 9 bases, with 12 bases left between them. In DNA form, the CDR3 reads TGTGCCAGCAGTTACTCGGGGGGAGGCATTGAGCAGTTCTTC. Its translation: CASSYSGGGIEQFF.

The genes are TRBV7-3 and TRBJ2-2, with 9 bases matching TRBD2. The germline gives CDR1 SGHTA, CDR2 FQGTGA. CDR3 size: 16 residues. J was trimmed by 6 bases and V by 1 base; bases with no gene match: 6. The chain's CDR3 is CASSLSGRALAGELFF. As DNA, the CDR3 is TGTGCCAGCAGCTTAAGCGGGAGGGCCCTCGCCGGGGAGCTGTTTTTT.

The rearrangement links TRBV19 to TRBJ1-2; D unresolved. The CDR3 loop spans 13 amino acids. Germline CDR1 reads LNHDA; CDR2 reads SQIVND (reference sequence). Trimming cost V 7 bases and J 8 bases, with 17 bases left between them. The CDR3 spells CASTHPPPGGYTF. CDR3 in DNA: TGTGCCAGTACTCACCCCCCCCCTGGGGGCTACACCTTC.

The chain has TRBV5-1 and TRBJ1-1, with a weak D call TRBD1 (5 bases). The CDR3 totals 14 residues. Per germline, CDR1 SGHRS and CDR2 YFSETQ. V lost 0 bases and J lost 3, with 9 bases in between. CDR3 protein: CASSLAGGYTEAFF. CDR3 DNA: TGCGCCAGCAGCTTGGCCGGGGGGTACACTGAAGCTTTCTTT.

The rearrangement links TRBV30 to TRBJ1-6; 8 positions match TRBD1. J gave up 10 bases and V 2 bases, and 13 bases lay outside the gene matches. CDR3 length: 16 amino acids. CDR1 GTSNPN and CDR2 SVGIG come from the germline V gene (reference sequence). This chain's CDR3 is CAWSPPRTGINSPLHF. CDR3 DNA: TGTGCCTGGAGTCCACCAAGGACAGGGATTAACTCACCCCTCCACTTT. The complete variable domain, with remaining parts taken from reference TRBV30 and TRBJ1-6, reads SQTIHQWPATLVQPVGSPLSLECTVEGTSNPNLYWYRQAAGRGLQLLFYSVGIGQISSEVPQNLSASRPQDRQFILSSKKLLLSDSGFYLCAWSPPRTGINSPLHFGNGTRLTVT.

The chain couples TRBV19 to TRBJ1-5, with unresolved D. CDR1 is LNHDA and CDR2 is SQIVND in the germline V gene (reference sequence). Trimming removed 7 bases from V and 4 bases from J, with 17 bases in between. The length of the CDR3 is 15 residues. The CDR3 loop is CASTHRGSRNQPQHF. The CDR3 DNA sequence: TGTGCCAGTACCCATCGCGGCAGCCGAAATCAGCCCCAGCATTTT.

The chain links TRBV10-3 to TRBJ2-7, with D perhaps being TRBD1 or TRBD2 (6 bases each). Trimming shortened V by 0 bases and J by 3 bases, and 18 bases separated the two germline ends. The germline V gene has CDR1 ENHRY and CDR2 SYGVKD. This CDR3 has 17 residues. The CDR3 nucleotides read TGTGCCATCAGTGAGTCAGATGTAGCGGACAGCGTCTACGAGCAGTACTTC. This sequence encodes CAISESDVADSVYEQYF.

V and J are TRBV28 and TRBJ1-3; 8 bases are shared with TRBD1. The CDR3 has 15 amino acids. V lost 3 bases to trimming and J lost 8 bases; unmatched junction nucleotides: 9. CDR1 and CDR2 from the germline V gene are MDHEN and SYDVKM. For the CDR3, the DNA is TGTGCCAGCAGTTTTGGACAGGGACTCGGAGACACCATATATTTT. The encoded protein is CASSFGQGLGDTIYF.

The chain couples TRBV27 to TRBJ1-5; tentatively, D is TRBD1 (5 bases). The CDR3 runs to 15 residues. The germline gives CDR1 MNHEY, CDR2 SMNVEV (reference sequence). The V and J ends lost 0 bases and 5 bases respectively, with 11 bases between them. CDR3 loop: CASSLSKAGHQPQHF. DNA for the CDR3: TGTGCCAGCAGTTTATCGAAGGCAGGGCATCAGCCCCAGCATTTT.

This chain connects TRBV25-1 to TRBJ2-7; weak D call: TRBD1 (5 bases). This CDR3 is built from 12 residues. Germline V gene data show CDR1 as MGHDK and CDR2 as SYGVNS. The V and J ends lost 4 bases and 2 bases respectively, with 6 bases between them. The CDR3 DNA reads as TGTGCCAGCAGTGGGACACCCTACGAGCAGTACTTC. Protein product: CASSGTPYEQYF.

V gene TRBV27 combines with J gene TRBJ2-3; 10 bases are shared with TRBD2. Germline CDR1 reads MNHEY; CDR2 reads SMNVEV (reference sequence). J gave up 0 bases and V 3 bases, and 3 bases lay outside the gene matches. The CDR3 is 16 amino acids. CDR3 in DNA: TGTGCCAGCAGTTTGGGGACTAGCGCTAGCACAGATACGCAGTATTTT. Translated, it gives CASSLGTSASTDTQYF.

The rearrangement links TRBV15 to TRBJ2-5; a weak D match, TRBD1 (6 bases). V was shortened by 1 base and J by 4 bases, with 16 bases between the two germline ends. The germline V gene has CDR1 LNHNV and CDR2 YYDKDF (reference sequence). This CDR3 is built from 16 residues. The CDR3 DNA follows: TGTGCCACCAGCAGAGGAACACAGGGAGCAGGAGAGACCCAGTACTTC. It codes for CATSRGTQGAGETQYF. The whole variable domain, remainder taken from reference TRBV15 and TRBJ2-5, is DAMVIQNPRYQVTQFGKPVTLSCSQTLNHNVMYWYQQKSSQAPKLLFHYYDKDFNNEADTPDNFQSRRPNTSFCFLDIRSPGLGDTAMYLCATSRGTQGAGETQYFGPGTRLLVL.

The chain employs TRBV27 and TRBJ2-1, with 10 bases lining up with TRBD2. The ends lost 3 bases at V and 8 bases at J; junction bases unmatched: 7. From germline, CDR1 is MNHEY and CDR2 SMNVEV (reference sequence). The CDR3 consists of 15 residues. In DNA, the CDR3 is TGTGCCAGCAGTTTCTTCCTAGCGGGAGTCCATGAGCAGTTCTTC. Its translation: CASSFFLAGVHEQFF.

A single count supports this clone. The rearrangement joins TRBV3-1 (or the pseudogene TRBV3-2) to TRBJ2-1, with 8 positions matching TRBD2. CDR1 LGHDT and CDR2 YNNKEL come from the germline V gene (reference sequence). Germline trimming cut 3 bases from V and 6 bases from J; bases unmatched to any gene: 10. CDR3 length: 16 amino acids. DNA for the CDR3: TGTGCCAGCAGCCATTTGACTCCCAGCGGGGGCAATGAGCAGTTCTTC. It yields the protein CASSHLTPSGGNEQFF.